This T cell receptor (beta chain) was sequenced during a study of identifying expanded T cells in peripheral blood. Study results and limitations: Approximately 1.1 clones differed between technical replicates, versus roughly 16 and 20 over time. Roughly two-week clone count variance significantly increased as total template count grew.

In the case of this clone: Its target is unknown.

TCRdb's table, derived via immunoSEQ multiplex PCR, lists solely in-frame clones and lacks some. Of around 94,000 clones detected, about 91% appear once; the ten largest clones hold 12% to 15%. Collection occurred without any documented infections or immune events in donors. The V end was cut by 4 bases, the J end by 7 bases, with 6 bases between. There are 11 residues in the CDR3. Germline CDR1 is MGHDK and CDR2 is SYGVNS. The sequencing sample was made of blood. This receptor was obtained from a person between 18 and 75 years old in good health. The chain is built from TRBV25-1 and TRBJ2-3; D not certain. CDR3 region: CASSVTNTQYF. CDR3 nucleotide sequence: TGTGCCAGCAGTGTGACAAATACGCAGTATTTT.